This TCR beta chain was captured by sequencing in a study of T cells in Graves' hyperthyroidism and ophthalmopathy (dated by TCRdb to the late 2010s). About the study as a whole: Peripheral blood samples were taken at initial diagnosis, before any treatment was given. TCR V-J signatures able to tell the groups apart were searched for in a discovery cohort of 90 to 100 patients, of whom around 43 had Graves' ophthalmopathy and 55 to 65 had stable Graves' hyperthyroidism. Whether ophthalmopathy could be predicted prospectively was tested in an independent validation cohort made up of 18 hyperthyroidism patients plus 17 patients who later progressed to ophthalmopathy. The 75 to 100 discovery patients were divided at random into training and test sets in a 7:3 ratio. The study also compared thyroid tissue and blood T-cell repertoires from over 5 Graves' hyperthyroidism patients. After sampling, hyperthyroidism patients received methimazole starting at 30 mg daily, and ophthalmopathy patients received high-dose intravenous methylprednisolone. The paper describes TCR Vbeta CDR3 sequencing of around 140 peripheral blood samples, made up of around 41 ophthalmopathy patients, approximately 73 hyperthyroidism patients and roughly 17 progressor patients. General findings and caveats noted by the study authors: Sample size was not statistically predetermined, and blinding of investigators to group allocation was not performed. Blood samples also contained most of the expanded thyroid clonotypes (frequency above 0.001), which suggests that blood repertoires may reflect thyroid immune responses. In cross-validation, a model built on a 13 V-J signature told ophthalmopathy apart from stable hyperthyroidism with approximately 90% sensitivity and about 81% specificity, and in testing the same model reached 80%/75%. In validation, progression to ophthalmopathy was predicted by the model with roughly 69% sensitivity and 72.22% specificity, a median of around 6.5 months before onset.

Amplification of TCR beta CDR3 regions was carried out from RNA transcripts. The first round of RT-PCR for the TCR CDR3 was performed with the HTBI primer set and the Qiagen OneStep RT-PCR kit. The libraries were constructed in a second round of multiplex PCR and then size-selected and purified. Libraries were sequenced paired-end with 100 bp reads on an Illumina HiSeq2000. The paper's processing steps were these. Raw data were processed with SOAPnuke, discarding reads with adapters, uncalled bases, mean Phred below 15, or no exact constant-primer or identifier match. High-quality paired reads were merged using COPE v1.2.5, and each unique nucleotide sequence was defined as a clonotype. Clonotypes were aligned to IMGT TRBV, TRBD and TRBJ reference segments using MiTCR v1.1. The analysis was restricted to V-J combinations with a frequency above 0.0001, which together covered 99% to 99.2% of the repertoires. The TCS score was defined as F50 (clonal expansion) divided by E x V (chaos), with BLOSUM62-based TCRdist calculated between CDR3 peptides within each V-J. Welch's t-statistics and random forest reduced roughly 530 V-J features to under 15, which were used in a naive Bayes classifier (R e1071). Starting from the raw public reads, TCRdb applied fastp trimming at Q25, assembled clones with MiXCR and retained in-frame beta chains. One record per CDR3 amino acid sequence lists the most common genes and DNA. The V and J calls were not made by the authors but by TCRdb's processing. This sample has a few hundred thousand distinct CDR3 sequences in its table, and less than 20% of those were observed once. Under 7.5% of the sample is in the top ten clones.

Graves' hyperthyroidism was defined as stable when no progression to ophthalmopathy occurred over 18 months of follow-up. Hyperthyroidism patients were newly diagnosed, with disease duration under 2 months, and aged 18 to 65 years. Exclusion was applied to patients with uncontrolled infections, other autoimmune diseases, pregnancy or lactation. Diagnoses were based on clinical symptoms, serum thyroxine and TRAb, thyroid ultrasound and orbital computed tomography. Ficoll-Paque density gradient centrifugation was used to isolate PBMCs from 8.5 to 10 ml of fresh peripheral blood. Total RNA was extracted using Trizol reagent, and RNA quality was assessed on an Agilent 2100 Bioanalyzer. This clonotype was recorded many times. Its antigen is not yet known. No quality values exist for individual bases; no much larger clone is one base distant. This receptor was taken from a woman aged 30 to 39 with Graves' hyperthyroidism. Sequencing used blood.

Read as DNA, the sequence is TGTGCCAGCAGCTTAGAAGAGGGTTTAGTGGCTTTCTTT. This is translated as CASSLEEGLVAFF. The receptor chain draws on TRBV7-8 and TRBJ1-1; there is no confident call for the D gene. Reading the germline V gene gives CDR1 SGHVS and CDR2 FQNEAQ. The CDR3 runs 13 residues from the cysteine to the phenylalanine. The entry retains the CDR3 DNA only, 39 bases that are in frame from base 1. V loses 1 base of germline sequence and J loses 11 bases, and the interval between the two ends is 14 bases. With the portions outside the CDR3 filled from the reference TRBV7-8 and TRBJ1-1 genes, the complete variable region becomes GAGVSQSPRYKVAKRGQDVALRCDPISGHVSLFWYQQALGQGPEFLTYFQNEAQLDKSGLPSDRFFAERPEGSVSTLKIQRTQQEDSAVYLCASSLEEGLVAFFGQGTRLTVV.